Below, 9 T cell receptor beta chains from the same sample are listed, as sequenced in a study of blood T cell repertoires in COVID-19. The method was immunoSEQ multiplex PCR; TCRdb's version includes in-frame clones alone and lacks a portion of them. The table has about 70,000 clones, over 75% seen once; the top ten hold approximately 29%. Input material: peripheral blood. The source is a woman of 80 years or more with active or convalescent COVID-19.

V and J are TRBV4-3 and TRBJ2-1; D gene ambiguous. The ends were cut back, 2 bases at V and 0 bases at J, with 14 bases in the middle. The germline CDR1 and CDR2 sequences are LGHNA and YSLEER. This CDR3 contains 17 residues. The CDR3 DNA follows: TGCGCCAGCAGCCAATGGCCCCCGGGTAGCTCCTACAATGAGCAGTTCTTC. Translating it yields CASSQWPPGSSYNEQFF.

For the CDR3, the DNA is TGTGCCATCGGGTCCTTTAGGACAGGGAGCACTGAAGCTTTCTTT. Protein sequence: CAIGSFRTGSTEAFF. V and J are TRBV10-3 and TRBJ1-1; 8 positions match TRBD1. With V trimmed by 8 bases and J by 4 bases, 12 bases remained unmatched. The germline CDR1 and CDR2 sequences are ENHRY and SYGVKD. The CDR3 consists of 15 residues.

This clone was counted a single time. The genes are TRBV3-1 (or the pseudogene TRBV3-2) and TRBJ1-2, with D tentatively TRBD1 (6 bases). V was shortened by 0 bases and J by 0 bases, with 8 bases between the two germline ends. The CDR3 is 15 amino acids. Germline V gene sequence: CDR1 LGHDT, CDR2 YNNKEL (reference sequence). CDR3 sequence: CASSQETGPNYGYTF. The DNA for the CDR3 is TGTGCCAGCAGCCAAGAGACAGGCCCTAACTATGGCTACACCTTC.

This clone was seen only a few times. This chain links TRBV5-1 with TRBJ1-1; D is perhaps TRBD1 (6 bases). Germline CDR1 and CDR2: SGHRS and YFSETQ. V gave up 4 bases and J gave up 1 base, with 14 bases separating them. This CDR3 is built from 15 residues. In nucleotides, the CDR3 is TGCGCCAGCAGCGCCACACAGGGTTGGAACACTGAAGCTTTCTTT. It is translated as CASSATQGWNTEAFF.

The V gene is TRBV7-9, the J gene TRBJ1-1; 12 positions agree with TRBD1. Germline lookup yields CDR1 SEHNR and CDR2 FQNEAQ (reference sequence). There are 19 residues in the CDR3. Trimming cost V 5 bases and J 4 bases; bases outside gene matches: 17. The DNA of the CDR3 is TGTGCCAGCAGCCCCCGCATGCGGGACAGGGGGCCTTGGGGCACTGAAGCTTTCTTT. Encoded protein: CASSPRMRDRGPWGTEAFF. The variable domain in full, with the rest retrieved from reference TRBV7-9 and TRBJ1-1, is DTGVSQNPRHKITKRGQNVTFRCDPISEHNRLYWYRQTLGQGPEFLTYFQNEAQLEKSRLLSDRFSAERPKGSFSTLEIQRTEQGDSAMYLCASSPRMRDRGPWGTEAFFGQGTRLTVV.

Only one count was recorded for this clone. The V call is TRBV27, the J call TRBJ2-7; D is undetermined. Per the germline V gene, CDR1 is MNHEY and CDR2 is SMNVEV (reference sequence). V was pared by 3 bases and J by 0 bases, with 6 bases between. The CDR3 contains 13 residues. The CDR3 region is CASSLADSYEQYF. The CDR3 region has the DNA TGTGCCAGCAGTTTGGCGGACTCCTACGAGCAGTACTTC.

The chain uses TRBV4-3 and TRBJ2-1; 11 bases match TRBD2. The CDR3 has 21 amino acids. Unmatched junction bases numbered 24, after V lost 6 bases and J lost 5 bases. CDR1 and CDR2 from the germline V gene are LGHNA and YSLEER. The CDR3 protein is CASRDKERLAGGILSHNEQFF. Here the CDR3 DNA reads TGCGCCAGCAGGGACAAAGAACGTCTAGCGGGGGGAATTTTGTCCCACAATGAGCAGTTCTTC.

This clone was observed a single time. The chain employs TRBV30 and TRBJ2-3, with 8 bases that match TRBD2. Per the germline V gene, CDR1 is GTSNPN and CDR2 is SVGIG (reference sequence). This CDR3 spans 16 amino acids. V lost 2 bases to trimming and J lost 0 bases; unmatched junction nucleotides: 7. CDR3 in DNA: TGTGCCTGGAGTTTGGGGGGACTAGAGAGCACAGATACGCAGTATTTT. Encoded protein: CAWSLGGLESTDTQYF.

The sample holds a few counts of this clone. This chain connects TRBV5-1 to TRBJ2-3, with a weak D call TRBD1 (5 bases). The germline V gene encodes CDR1 SGHRS and CDR2 YFSETQ. The CDR3 has 15 residues. V was pared by 0 bases and J by 3 bases, with 11 bases between. CDR3 sequence (DNA): TGCGCCAGCAGCTTGGATGTGACAGAGACAGATACGCAGTATTTT. It codes for CASSLDVTETDTQYF.